This TCR beta chain was recovered during a study of blood T cell repertoires in COVID-19 (dated by TCRdb to 2018 to 2021). Broadly, across the study: Collaborator samples came from the United States, Italy and Spain and covered acute and convalescent phases of COVID-19. Subjects who had been exposed to COVID-19, were actively infected with it, or had recovered from it provided the deeply sampled blood TCRbeta repertoires that made up the dataset. A freely available public database, intended as a resource for researchers studying the immune response to SARS-CoV-2, is where the repertoires were released. Where HLA class I and class II types were available, the types were taken from metadata supplied by the sample provider, not from assay-based typing. The material from the prospective study consisted of cDNA or gDNA derived from T cells, B-cell-depleted T cells, or PBMCs. A de-identified subject ID, COVID-19 status, age in years and sex were almost always included in the sample metadata. The samples were drawn from two sources: the first 160 participants of the ongoing ImmuneRACE study, and 1,000 to 1,500 subjects contributed by 6 global collaborators.

Broader findings and caveats from the paper: How much clinical and demographic metadata was included differed by source and by participant, and the metadata was provided uncurated.

In regard to this clone: Its cognate antigen has yet to be identified. Base qualities are not provided; no much larger clone lies one nucleotide away.

From the cysteine up to the phenylalanine, the CDR3 has a length of 15 residues. This entry keeps only the CDR3 DNA: 45 bases, framed from base 1. For this chain, trimming is 2 bases at the V end and 8 bases at the J end, and the number of junction bases without a gene match is 7. Via the germline V gene, CDR1 is SGHRS and CDR2 YFSETQ. In Seattle, one collaborating source enrolled patients while the infection was active and tracked those patients longitudinally over the course of disease. Whole blood was collected in K2EDTA tubes by collaborating institutions according to the institutions' own protocols. For TCRbeta analysis, collaborators shipped samples in one of three forms: frozen whole blood, isolated PBMCs, or DNA extracted from either of those sample types. TCRbeta CDR3 regions were amplified from genomic DNA using the immunoSEQ Assay, a bias-controlled multiplex PCR. The authors' pipeline ran thus. Within the assay, amplification of reference gene primers was used to estimate how many nucleated cells each sample contained. To quantify the absolute abundance of each unique TCRbeta CDR3 rearrangement, sequence reads were collapsed and filtered. Productive Simpson clonality was computed per sample as the square root of Simpson's diversity index over productive rearrangements. TCRdb re-hosts the immuneACCESS table, in-frame sequences only. Its copies lack some clones; in the studies checked, an unresolved V gene accounts for under half of them, and the cause for the rest is not known. V, J and clone size derive from that table, while D and trimming were established from the DNA sequence. For this sample there are some 120,000 clones; about nine tenths appear just once. The ten largest clones capture 4% to 5% of the sample.

Recombination joined TRBV5-1 with TRBJ1-6; 7 central bases correspond to TRBD1. Sequences were obtained from peripheral blood. The clonotype was recovered from a man aged 55 to 70 with COVID-19, enrolled during active disease. Here is the DNA: TGCGCCAGCAGCTTTGGGACAGTAGGGGATTCACCCCTCCACTTT. The encoded protein is CASSFGTVGDSPLHF. With all but the CDR3 taken from the reference TRBV5-1 and TRBJ1-6 genes, the full variable domain is: KAGVTQTPRYLIKTRGQQVTLSCSPISGHRSVSWYQQTPGQGLQFLFEYFSETQRNKGNFPGRFSGRQFSNSRSEMNVSTLELGDSALYLCASSFGTVGDSPLHFGNGTRLTVT.